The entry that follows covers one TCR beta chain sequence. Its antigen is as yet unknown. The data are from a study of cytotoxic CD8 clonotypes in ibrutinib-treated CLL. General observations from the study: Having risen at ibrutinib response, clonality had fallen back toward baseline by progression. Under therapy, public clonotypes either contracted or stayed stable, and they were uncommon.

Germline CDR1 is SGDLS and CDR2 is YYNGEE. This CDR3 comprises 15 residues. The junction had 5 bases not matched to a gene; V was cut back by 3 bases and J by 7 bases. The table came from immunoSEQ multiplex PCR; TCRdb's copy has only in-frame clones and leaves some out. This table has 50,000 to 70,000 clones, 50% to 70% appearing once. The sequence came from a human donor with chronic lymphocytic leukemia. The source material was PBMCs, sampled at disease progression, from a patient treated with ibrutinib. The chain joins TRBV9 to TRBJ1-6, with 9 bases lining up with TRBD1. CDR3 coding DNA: TGTGCCAGCAGCGGCACCGGGACAGGGAATTCACCCCTCCACTTT. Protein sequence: CASSGTGTGNSPLHF.